This T cell receptor beta chain was profiled in a study of T cell changes during pregnancy in multiple sclerosis. The germline V and J ends were trimmed by 4 bases and 4 bases, with 14 bases remaining between them. The CDR3 length is 15 residues. Germline CDR1 reads SGDLS; CDR2 reads YYNGEE. Assay: immunoSEQ multiplex PCR; the TCRdb copy retains only in-frame clones and omits some. Among about 40,000 clones listed, 80% to 90% were seen once. This TCR came from a female donor with multiple sclerosis, enrolled in a pregnancy study. The sequencing used CD4+ T cells from peripheral blood mononuclear cells, collected in the first trimester of pregnancy. The chain combines TRBV9 with TRBJ2-2, with a weak D call TRBD1 (6 bases). The CDR3 is CASSPQGSATGELFF. CDR3 nucleotides: TGTGCCAGCAGCCCCCAGGGGTCGGCCACCGGGGAGCTGTTTTTT.